The 26 T cell receptor beta chains below were found in one sample sequenced in a study of shared clonotypes between healthy human individuals. Sequencing used immunoSEQ multiplex PCR; TCRdb keeps in-frame clones, though not all of them. The sample shows about 680,000 clones, less than 85% of them seen only once. The sequencing input was memory CD4+ T cells sorted from blood. The subset was: CD45RA-negative fraction. The receptor source for this set is a woman aged 30 to 39 in good health.

V and J are TRBV2 and TRBJ1-5; weak D call: TRBD1 (6 bases). This CDR3 region has 14 residues. CDR1 is SNHLY, CDR2 FYNNEI, per germline. The V end lost 3 bases, the J end lost 4 bases, and 10 bases lay between the germline ends. CDR3 sequence: CASSDVTGNQPQHF. The CDR3 DNA reads as TGTGCCAGCAGTGATGTTACAGGGAATCAGCCCCAGCATTTT.

The V call is TRBV7-3, the J call TRBJ2-3; D gene ambiguous. V was clipped by 5 bases and J by 2 bases, with 14 bases between them. The germline gives CDR1 SGHTA, CDR2 FQGTGA. The CDR3 has 15 amino acids. The CDR3 bases are TGTGCCAGCAGCCGTGATGGGAATCCCACAGATACGCAGTATTTT. Translating it yields CASSRDGNPTDTQYF.

The chain recombines TRBV19 with TRBJ2-5; D uncertain. V was shortened by 3 bases and J by 1 base, with 9 bases between the two germline ends. The CDR3 contains 14 residues. Germline CDR1 is LNHDA and CDR2 is SQIVND (reference sequence). CDR3 sequence (DNA): TGTGCCAGTAGTATTGGGCTAACCCAAGAGACCCAGTACTTC. This gives the protein CASSIGLTQETQYF.

The rearrangement uses TRBV6-1 and TRBJ2-2; 10 bases match TRBD1. The trim removed 6 bases at V and 6 bases at J, leaving 7 bases unmatched. Germline V lookup: CDR1 MNHNS, CDR2 SASEGT. This CDR3 has 15 amino acids. The DNA of the CDR3 is TGTGCCAGCAGATCCGGGACAGGGGTCCCCGGGGAGCTGTTTTTT. It yields the protein CASRSGTGVPGELFF.

This clone appeared once. J is TRBJ1-4 and V is TRBV5-4; a possible D gene is TRBD1 (5 bases). The ends were cut back, 8 bases at V and 6 bases at J, with 14 bases in the middle. The germline gives CDR1 SGHNT, CDR2 YYREEE (reference sequence). The CDR3 sequence is 13 residues long. Here the CDR3 DNA reads TGTGCCAGTTCCAGGGAGGCGGATGAAAAACTGTTTTTT. Amino acids: CASSREADEKLFF.

Remarks on this clone: The sample contains more than one DNA sequence encoding this CDR3. The chain combines TRBV5-1 with TRBJ2-3, with D perhaps matching TRBD1 (6 bases). With 2 bases removed from V and 3 bases from J, the gap between germline ends came to 10 bases. Germline-derived CDR1 and CDR2 are SGHRS and YFSETQ. The CDR3 has 14 amino acids. For the CDR3, the DNA is TGCGCCAGCAGCTTAGCCCAGGGGACAGATACGCAGTATTTT. It encodes CASSLAQGTDTQYF.

CDR3 sequence: CASSFRSGSRTGELFF. CDR3 coding DNA: TGTGCCAGCAGCTTTAGGAGCGGGAGTCGTACCGGGGAGCTGTTTTTT. The chain links TRBV11-3 to TRBJ2-2; 8 bases are a match to TRBD2. The germline V gene encodes CDR1 SGHNT and CDR2 YENEEA. The CDR3 sequence is 16 residues long. The V gene end was trimmed by 3 bases and the J gene end by 5 bases; junction bases not matched to a gene: 8.

The V call is TRBV4-2, the J call TRBJ1-2, with D maybe TRBD1 (6 bases). The germline gives CDR1 LGHNA, CDR2 YNFKEQ. The germline V and J ends were trimmed by 4 bases and 5 bases, with 20 bases remaining between them. The CDR3 sequence is 16 residues long. The CDR3 sequence is CASSLGEGQPYYGYTF. The CDR3, as DNA: TGTGCCAGCAGCCTTGGGGAAGGACAGCCGTATTATGGCTACACCTTC.

This clone was seen repeatedly, ten times or more. J is TRBJ2-3 and V is TRBV7-3, with 8 bases matching TRBD2. With V trimmed by 2 bases and J by 4 bases, 2 bases remained unmatched. CDR3 length: 14 residues. Germline CDR1 is SGHTA and CDR2 is FQGTGA. CDR3 loop: CASSLLAGADTQYF. CDR3 nucleotide sequence: TGTGCCAGCAGCTTACTAGCGGGTGCAGATACGCAGTATTTT.

The chain uses TRBV28 and TRBJ2-6; D ambiguous. CDR3 length: 16 amino acids. CDR1 is MDHEN and CDR2 is SYDVKM in the germline V gene. V lost 5 bases and J lost 4, with 15 bases in between. The CDR3 loop reads CASSPYGNTGANVLTF. The CDR3 DNA reads TGTGCCAGCAGTCCCTATGGGAATACGGGGGCCAACGTCCTGACTTTC.

The chain joins TRBV5-1 to TRBJ2-7; possibly TRBD2 for D (6 bases). CDR1 is SGHRS, CDR2 YFSETQ, per germline. V gave up 4 bases and J gave up 2 bases, with 16 bases separating them. This CDR3 comprises 15 residues. The CDR3 loop reads CASSATGVSAYEQYF. The CDR3 DNA reads as TGCGCCAGCAGCGCTACGGGAGTTTCGGCCTACGAGCAGTACTTC.

This clone came up a few times. This chain uses TRBV5-1 with TRBJ2-7; D is ambiguous. CDR1 is SGHRS and CDR2 is YFSETQ in the germline V gene. The CDR3 sequence is 13 residues long. V lost 3 bases and J 3 bases, leaving 10 bases between the germline ends. DNA of the CDR3: TGCGCCAGCAGCTCCCAGTGGGGCTACGAGCAGTACTTC. This translates into CASSSQWGYEQYF.

The CDR3 is CASSIGLAEYTDTQYF. The CDR3 coding sequence is TGCGCCAGCAGCATAGGACTAGCGGAGTACACAGATACGCAGTATTTT. The chain links TRBV5-1 to TRBJ2-3; TRBD2 aligns across 10 bases. Germline CDR1 SGHRS, CDR2 YFSETQ. J was trimmed by 2 bases and V by 4 bases; bases with no gene match: 7. CDR3 size: 16 residues.

The chain employs TRBV7-2 and TRBJ1-2; 7 bases fit TRBD1. The CDR3 consists of 13 residues. Germline V lookup: CDR1 SGHTA, CDR2 FQGNSA. The V gene end was trimmed by 7 bases and the J gene end by 8 bases; junction bases not matched to a gene: 10. CDR3: CASTPGGGEGYTF. In DNA, the CDR3 is TGTGCCAGCACCCCAGGAGGGGGCGAAGGCTACACCTTC.

The chain employs TRBV29-1 and TRBJ2-3, with 11 bases aligning to TRBD2. Per germline, CDR1 SQVTM and CDR2 ANQGSEA. With 4 bases clipped from V and 4 bases from J, the junction kept 7 bases outside the gene matches. The CDR3 is 15 residues long. The CDR3, as DNA: TGCAGCGTTGGGAAGACTAGCGGGAACCCAGATACGCAGTATTTT. Translating it yields CSVGKTSGNPDTQYF.

The chain uses TRBV6-6 and TRBJ2-3, with D maybe TRBD1 (5 bases). V dropped 2 bases and J dropped 9 bases, with 9 bases sitting between them. The CDR3 is 12 amino acids. Germline V CDR1 and CDR2: MNHNY, SVGAGI (reference sequence). CDR3 bases: TGTGCCAGCAGTTACCGACCAGGGACGCAGTATTTT. This codes for CASSYRPGTQYF.

The chain has TRBV6-6 and TRBJ1-2; 9 nucleotides match TRBD1. The J segment lost 8 bases and the V segment lost 6 bases, leaving 10 bases of the junction unmatched. Germline V gene data show CDR1 as MNHNY and CDR2 as SVGAGI (reference sequence). This CDR3 is 14 amino acids long. CDR3 region: CASRATGGSWGYTF. In nucleotides, the CDR3 is TGTGCCAGCAGGGCAACAGGGGGCAGCTGGGGCTACACCTTC.

This clone has a single count. The chain uses TRBV20-1 and TRBJ1-2; D call uncertain. This CDR3 spans 10 amino acids. CDR1 DFQATT and CDR2 SNEGSKA come from the germline V gene (reference sequence). Trimming cost V 3 bases and J 3 bases, with 2 bases left between them. CDR3 bases: TGCAGTGCTAGCGACTATGGCTACACCTTC. Its protein is CSASDYGYTF.

This chain joins TRBV2 and TRBJ2-2; perhaps TRBD2 as D (5 bases). Trimming removed 6 bases from V and 7 bases from J, with 9 bases in between. Per the germline V gene, CDR1 is SNHLY and CDR2 is FYNNEI. The CDR3 has 12 residues. The CDR3 spells CASSSDYGELFF. The CDR3 DNA sequence: TGTGCCAGCAGCTCTGACTACGGGGAGCTGTTTTTT. Full variable domain (missing parts from reference TRBV2 and TRBJ2-2): EPEVTQTPSHQVTQMGQEVILRCVPISNHLYFYWYRQILGQKVEFLVSFYNNEISEKSEIFDDQFSVERPDGSNFTLKIRSTKLEDSAMYFCASSSDYGELFFGEGSRLTVL.

The genes are TRBV28 and TRBJ1-2; tentatively, D is TRBD1 (5 bases). This CDR3 contains 14 residues. V lost 4 bases, J lost 8 bases, and 17 bases lay in between. Germline V gene data show CDR1 as MDHEN and CDR2 as SYDVKM. The CDR3 DNA is TGTGCCAGCAGTTCGATACCCCAGGGTTACGGCTACACCTTC. Translation: CASSSIPQGYGYTF.

Of note for this clone: Other DNA sequences from this sample encode an identical CDR3 as well. The gene calls are TRBV28 and TRBJ1-5; 11 positions match TRBD1. The CDR3 length is 14 residues. Germline V gene sequence: CDR1 MDHEN, CDR2 SYDVKM. After removal of 5 bases from V and 5 bases from J, the junction contained 2 bases not matched to a gene. Here the CDR3 reads CASSTGQGDQPQHF. The CDR3 nucleotides read TGTGCCAGCAGTACGGGACAGGGGGATCAGCCCCAGCATTTT.

CDR3: CATAATRGTGELFF. The CDR3 region has the DNA TGTGCCACCGCAGCGACTAGGGGCACCGGGGAGCTGTTTTTT. The rearrangement links TRBV15 to TRBJ2-2; D is perhaps TRBD2 (6 bases). Germline assignment: CDR1 LNHNV and CDR2 YYDKDF (reference sequence). CDR3 length: 14 amino acids. Trimming pared 8 bases from V and 4 bases from J, leaving 14 bases between.

The J gene is TRBJ2-7, the V gene TRBV28; no clear D gene. The CDR3 covers 12 residues. The V gene lost 6 bases and the J gene lost 3 bases, with 9 bases spanning the gap. In germline, CDR1 is MDHEN, CDR2 SYDVKM. The CDR3 spells CASRSRIYEQYF. The CDR3 nucleotides are TGTGCCAGCAGATCCCGCATCTACGAGCAGTACTTC.

This clone has only one observation. V gene TRBV5-1 combines with J gene TRBJ2-5; TRBD1 agrees at 7 bases. CDR3 size: 16 residues. Looked up from germline, CDR1 is SGHRS and CDR2 is YFSETQ. J was trimmed by 0 bases and V by 4 bases; bases with no gene match: 9. The CDR3 sequence: CASSPPTGDNQETQYF. DNA for the CDR3: TGCGCCAGCAGCCCGCCAACAGGGGACAACCAAGAGACCCAGTACTTC.

Only a few counts were recorded for this clone. The chain employs TRBV5-1 and TRBJ2-1; 10 bases are shared with TRBD2. This CDR3 region has 16 residues. Trimming cost V 4 bases and J 7 bases; bases outside gene matches: 11. The germline CDR1 and CDR2 sequences are SGHRS and YFSETQ. The CDR3 spells CASSRGPSGSSNEQFF. The CDR3 DNA sequence: TGCGCCAGCAGCCGTGGTCCTAGCGGGAGTAGTAATGAGCAGTTCTTC.

The chain carries TRBV7-9 and TRBJ2-2; no clear D. The CDR3 consists of 18 residues. V was cut by 0 bases and J by 1 base, with 15 bases left in between. Germline V gives CDR1 SEHNR, CDR2 FQNEAQ (reference sequence). The CDR3 DNA sequence: TGTGCCAGCAGCTTAGCAGGTTTTGGGGTTAAGAACACCGGGGAGCTGTTTTTT. It specifies CASSLAGFGVKNTGELFF. Based on the CDR3 plus reference TRBV7-9 and TRBJ2-2, the full variable domain is DTGVSQNPRHKITKRGQNVTFRCDPISEHNRLYWYRQTLGQGPEFLTYFQNEAQLEKSRLLSDRFSAERPKGSFSTLEIQRTEQGDSAMYLCASSLAGFGVKNTGELFFGEGSRLTVL.